This is a list of T cell receptor beta chains from one sample in a study of blood T cell repertoires in COVID-19. Measured with immunoSEQ multiplex PCR; TCRdb has only the in-frame clones, and not every one. The table lists 140,000 or so clones, roughly 80% of them singletons. The specimen sequenced was peripheral blood. All receptors derive from a woman between 65 and 79 years old with COVID-19, enrolled during active disease. Both conserved end residues are part of each CDR3. D genes are given only for firm matches. Rows may omit the clone size; those that give it use once, few, many or a size class.

j_call	d_call	v_call	clone_size	cdr3_nt	cdr3_aa
TRBJ1-6	.	TRBV27	.	TGTGCCAGCAGTTCGGGGGGGCTCTATAATTCACCCCTCCACTTT	CASSSGGLYNSPLHF
TRBJ1-5	TRBD1	TRBV5-8	once	TGTGCCAGCAGCCGCTGGACAGGGGGCCCATTACATCAGCCCCAGCATTTT	CASSRWTGGPLHQPQHF
TRBJ1-2	.	TRBV27	.	TGTGCCAGCAGTTTAGCAACCCGGGTTGGTGGCTACACCTTC	CASSLATRVGGYTF
TRBJ2-7	TRBD2	TRBV28	once	TGTGCCAGCAGTGGGTCGGGACTAGCGACTCCCGAGCAGTACTTC	CASSGSGLATPEQYF
TRBJ2-1	TRBD2	TRBV4-1	.	TGCGCCAGCAGCCTGCTTCCACTAGCGGGGATCTACAATGAGCAGTTCTTC	CASSLLPLAGIYNEQFF
TRBJ2-5	TRBD2	TRBV7-9	.	TGTGCCAGCACCCCGTGGGCTAGCGGGGGACTAGAGACCCAGTACTTC	CASTPWASGGLETQYF
TRBJ2-2	.	TRBV27	.	TGTGCCAGCAGACTTTCAGGGTACACCGGGGAGCTGTTTTTT	CASRLSGYTGELFF
TRBJ1-1	.	TRBV7-2	few	TGTGCCAGCAGCTTATATTCCCCGAACACTGAAGCTTTCTTT	CASSLYSPNTEAFF
TRBJ1-1	TRBD1	TRBV7-9	.	TGTGCCAGCAGCTTAGGTCAGGGGGCGGGGATCGGGACTGAAGCTTTCTTT	CASSLGQGAGIGTEAFF
TRBJ1-4	.	TRBV19	.	TGTGCCAGTACCAAGGGGAACCATGCAACTAATGAAAAACTGTTTTTT	CASTKGNHATNEKLFF
TRBJ1-1	.	TRBV7-2	.	TGTGCCAGCAGCCCCCCGGGGGGGGCGGGGACTGAAGCTTTCTTT	CASSPPGGAGTEAFF
TRBJ2-1	.	TRBV5-1	.	TGCGCCAGCAGCCTAGACCCTAGCAGCGATGAGCAGTTCTTC	CASSLDPSSDEQFF
TRBJ2-5	.	TRBV11-1	.	TGTGCCAGCAGCGGACAGTTACAAGAGACCCAGTACTTC	CASSGQLQETQYF
TRBJ1-4	TRBD1	TRBV6-5	.	TGTGCCAGCACCCCGGACAGGGGAGCTAATGAAAAACTGTTTTTT	CASTPDRGANEKLFF
TRBJ1-1	.	TRBV30	few	TGTGCCTGGAACTATCCTGCAGGGCACACTGAAGCTTTCTTT	CAWNYPAGHTEAFF
TRBJ2-7	.	TRBV6-6	once	TGTGCCAGCAGTCTACCGACAGCCGGACGCCACGAGCAGTACTTC	CASSLPTAGRHEQYF
TRBJ1-5	TRBD1	TRBV18	.	TGTGCCAGCTCACGGGGGACAGGGAGCAATCAGCCCCAGCATTTT	CASSRGTGSNQPQHF
TRBJ2-7	.	TRBV3-1/TRBV3-2	.	TGTGCCAGCAGCCAAGATTTAGCGGACGAGCAGTACTTC	CASSQDLADEQYF
TRBJ1-1	.	TRBV4-1	.	TGCGCCAGCAGCCAAGATTGGGGGGATGGCACTGAAGCTTTCTTT	CASSQDWGDGTEAFF
TRBJ1-5	TRBD1	TRBV5-8	.	TGTGCCAGCAGCCCCGCGGACAGGGGTAATAATCAGCCCCAGCATTTT	CASSPADRGNNQPQHF
TRBJ2-3	TRBD2	TRBV28	.	TGTGCCAGCAGTTTATTCGGAGCGGGGGGGCCGGACACAGATACGCAGTATTTT	CASSLFGAGGPDTDTQYF
TRBJ2-5	.	TRBV5-1	.	TGCGCCAGCAGCTTGACAGCGGAGGGTAAGACCCAGTACTTC	CASSLTAEGKTQYF
TRBJ2-2	TRBD2	TRBV3-1/TRBV3-2	.	TGTGCCAGCAGCCAGGGACTAGTCCTAACCTCGGGCACCGGGGAGCTGTTTTTT	CASSQGLVLTSGTGELFF
TRBJ1-1	TRBD1	TRBV19	.	TGTGCCAGTAGTTTTACCGGGACAGGGGGATGGAACACTGAAGCTTTCTTT	CASSFTGTGGWNTEAFF
TRBJ1-2	.	TRBV29-1	many	TGCAGCGCAGGGGACGCCGGGGGCTATGGCTACACCTTC	CSAGDAGGYGYTF
TRBJ2-1	.	TRBV3-1/TRBV3-2	.	TGTGCCAGCAGCCAAGATCTCGGGAATGAGCAGTTCTTC	CASSQDLGNEQFF
TRBJ1-2	TRBD1	TRBV3-1/TRBV3-2	once	TGTGCCAGCAGCCCGGGACAGGGGGCGAGTGGCTACACCTTC	CASSPGQGASGYTF
TRBJ1-4	TRBD1	TRBV9	.	TGTGCCAGCAGCTTAGGACAGGACCGGAGTGAAAAACTGTTTTTT	CASSLGQDRSEKLFF
TRBJ2-4	TRBD1	TRBV2	once	TGTGCCAGCCAGGACAGGAGCCATAAAAACATTCAGTACTTC	CASQDRSHKNIQYF
TRBJ2-1	TRBD2	TRBV6-4	.	TGTGCCAGCAGTGACTCGATGCTAGCGGTTAGCTCCTACAATGAGCAGTTCTTC	CASSDSMLAVSSYNEQFF
TRBJ1-5	.	TRBV5-8	.	TGTGCCAGCAGCTTGGCCCGGGGGGTACGGGTTAGCAATCAGCCCCAGCATTTT	CASSLARGVRVSNQPQHF
TRBJ2-1	.	TRBV5-4	.	TGTGCCAGCAGGGCCGGGACTGGCTCCTACAATGAGCAGTTCTTC	CASRAGTGSYNEQFF
TRBJ2-1	.	TRBV28	.	TGTGCCAGCAGATCACCAGGGAATGAGCAGTTCTTC	CASRSPGNEQFF
TRBJ1-1	TRBD1	TRBV6-6	.	TGTGCCAGCAGTCCTACCGGGCCCGGGACAGGGGTCATCTTT	CASSPTGPGTGVIF
TRBJ1-3	TRBD1	TRBV2	.	TGTGCCAGCCGAAGCAGGGACAGCTCTGGAAACACCATATATTTT	CASRSRDSSGNTIYF
TRBJ1-2	.	TRBV19	.	TGTGCCAGTAATGGCAGGGGCGTCTTTTCCCCCCTCTATGGCTACACCTTC	CASNGRGVFSPLYGYTF
TRBJ2-5	TRBD2	TRBV6-2/TRBV6-3	.	TGTGCCAGCAGTTACGGGGCAATAGCCGCGGGGGGCGGCCAAGAGACCCAGTACTTC	CASSYGAIAAGGGQETQYF
TRBJ1-4	.	TRBV2	.	TGTGCCAGCAGTAGAGACTCAGCTTCTAATGAAAAACTGTTTTTT	CASSRDSASNEKLFF